The 10 T cell receptor beta chains below come from one sample, sequenced in a study of blood T cell repertoires in COVID-19. Assay: immunoSEQ multiplex PCR; the TCRdb copy retains only in-frame clones and omits some. The sample records 130,000 or so clones, about 80% being singletons. The sample comprised peripheral blood. These TCRs come from an elderly woman with acute or convalescent COVID-19.

This clone was counted only a few times. CDR3 nucleotide sequence: TGCGCCAGCAGCCAAGATAGACTTCCGAACACCGGGGAGCTGTTTTTT. It codes for CASSQDRLPNTGELFF. The rearrangement uses TRBV4-3 and TRBJ2-2, with D unclear. CDR1 LGHNA and CDR2 YSLEER come from the germline V gene. The CDR3 contains 16 residues. V was pared by 0 bases and J by 0 bases, with 8 bases between.

The J gene is TRBJ1-2, the V gene TRBV7-2; tentative D call: TRBD1 (5 bases). With 3 bases removed from V and 8 bases from J, the gap between germline ends came to 19 bases. This CDR3 has 15 residues. In germline, CDR1 is SGHTA, CDR2 FQGNSA. The CDR3 sequence: CASSLVGQPRGGYTF. DNA for the CDR3: TGTGCCAGCAGCTTGGTCGGTCAGCCGCGGGGCGGCTACACCTTC.

CDR3 bases: TGTGCCAGCAGCTCTCAGGGGAATGGCTACACCTTC. Translated, it gives CASSSQGNGYTF. The gene calls are TRBV7-3 and TRBJ1-2, with a weak D call TRBD1 (6 bases). CDR3 size: 12 residues. Germline lookup yields CDR1 SGHTA and CDR2 FQGTGA. Trimming took 4 bases from V and 6 from J, leaving 9 bases between them.

The table lists this clone with a count of one. This rearrangement joins TRBV11-2 to TRBJ1-6; 7 bases align to TRBD1. Germline trimming cut 5 bases from V and 7 bases from J; bases unmatched to any gene: 5. This CDR3 has 14 amino acids. The germline V gene encodes CDR1 SGHAT and CDR2 FQNNGV. CDR3 coding DNA: TGTGCCAGCAGCCAACAGGGGTGGAATTCACCCCTCCACTTT. Its protein product is CASSQQGWNSPLHF.

Only one count was recorded for this clone. The V and J genes are TRBV9 and TRBJ2-3, with 9 nucleotides matching TRBD2. The CDR3 runs 16 residues. Trimming removed 0 bases from V and 4 bases from J; junction bases left unmatched: 6. In germline, CDR1 is SGDLS, CDR2 YYNGEE. CDR3 amino acids: CASSVAFSGGADTQYF. For the CDR3, the DNA is TGTGCCAGCAGCGTAGCATTTAGCGGGGGTGCAGATACGCAGTATTTT. Full variable domain (rest looked up from reference TRBV9 and TRBJ2-3): DSGVTQTPKHLITATGQRVTLRCSPRSGDLSVYWYQQSLDQGLQFLIQYYNGEERAKGNILERFSAQQFPDLHSELNLSSLELGDSALYFCASSVAFSGGADTQYFGPGTRLTVL.

The CDR3 region is CASSIPGQGNTEAFF. CDR3 sequence (DNA): TGTGCCAGTAGTATCCCGGGACAGGGGAACACTGAAGCTTTCTTT. The chain recombines TRBV19 with TRBJ1-1, with 9 bases fitting TRBD1. Germline V gives CDR1 LNHDA, CDR2 SQIVND (reference sequence). CDR3 length: 15 amino acids. V trimming: 3 bases; J trimming: 1 base; junction bases outside the gene matches: 3.

The chain recombines TRBV29-1 with TRBJ2-7; 7 positions agree with TRBD2. The trim removed 6 bases at V and 3 bases at J, leaving 8 bases unmatched. CDR1 is SQVTM, CDR2 ANQGSEA, per germline. This CDR3 is 13 amino acids long. CDR3 sequence reads: CSVMRGLGYEQYF. The CDR3 DNA reads TGCAGCGTCATGCGGGGGTTAGGCTACGAGCAGTACTTC.

V usage is TRBV19 and J usage is TRBJ2-3, with D uncertain. Germline CDR1 is LNHDA and CDR2 is SQIVND (reference sequence). V was shortened by 0 bases and J by 11 bases, with 9 bases between the two germline ends. The CDR3 runs to 12 residues. The CDR3 sequence is CASSIERRLQYF. Here the CDR3 DNA reads TGTGCCAGTAGTATAGAGAGGCGCTTGCAGTATTTT.

With regard to this clone: The sample holds other DNA sequences that translate to the same CDR3. The J gene is TRBJ1-5, the V gene TRBV5-1; TRBD1 aligns across 9 bases. Germline V gene sequence: CDR1 SGHRS, CDR2 YFSETQ. CDR3 size: 15 residues. V dropped 3 bases and J dropped 4; count of bases not matched to a gene: 5. CDR3 coding DNA: TGCGCCAGCAGCTCGGGACAGGGCGGTAATCAGCCCCAGCATTTT. Protein product: CASSSGQGGNQPQHF.

The chain combines TRBV14 with TRBJ1-2; 7 bases agree with TRBD1. CDR3 size: 15 residues. Germline lookup yields CDR1 SGHDN and CDR2 FVKESK. With V trimmed by 1 base and J by 4 bases, 6 bases remained unmatched. The CDR3 here is CASSQVAAGGYGYTF. In DNA form, the CDR3 reads TGTGCCAGCAGCCAAGTTGCAGCAGGGGGCTATGGCTACACCTTC.